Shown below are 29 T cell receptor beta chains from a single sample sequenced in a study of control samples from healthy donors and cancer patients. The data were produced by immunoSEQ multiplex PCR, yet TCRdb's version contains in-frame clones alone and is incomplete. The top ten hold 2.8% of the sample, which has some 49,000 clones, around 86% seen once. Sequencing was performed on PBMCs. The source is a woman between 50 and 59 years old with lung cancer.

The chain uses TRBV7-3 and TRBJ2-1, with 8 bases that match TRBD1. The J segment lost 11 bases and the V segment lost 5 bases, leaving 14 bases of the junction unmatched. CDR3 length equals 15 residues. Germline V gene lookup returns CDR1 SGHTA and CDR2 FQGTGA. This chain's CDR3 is CASSPTGGETMKQFF. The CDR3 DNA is TGTGCCAGCAGCCCCACAGGGGGTGAGACAATGAAGCAGTTCTTC.

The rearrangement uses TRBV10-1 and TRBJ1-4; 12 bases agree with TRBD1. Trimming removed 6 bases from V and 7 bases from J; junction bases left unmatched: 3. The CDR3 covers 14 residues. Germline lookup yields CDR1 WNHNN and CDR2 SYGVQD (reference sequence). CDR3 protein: CASSGTGGTEKLFF. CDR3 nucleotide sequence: TGCGCCAGCAGCGGGACAGGGGGCACTGAAAAACTGTTTTTT.

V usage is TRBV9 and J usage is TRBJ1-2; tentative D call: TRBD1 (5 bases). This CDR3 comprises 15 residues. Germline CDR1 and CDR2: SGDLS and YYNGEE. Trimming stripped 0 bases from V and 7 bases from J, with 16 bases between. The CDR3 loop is CASSVAESRRGGYTF. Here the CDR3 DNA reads TGTGCCAGCAGCGTAGCTGAGAGTCGAAGGGGTGGCTACACCTTC.

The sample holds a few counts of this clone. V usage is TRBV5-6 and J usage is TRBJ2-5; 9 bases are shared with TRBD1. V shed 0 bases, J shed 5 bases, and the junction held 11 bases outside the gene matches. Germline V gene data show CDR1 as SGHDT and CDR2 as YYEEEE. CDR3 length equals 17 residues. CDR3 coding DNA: TGTGCCAGCAGCTTGGACACCGGGACAGGGACTGGGGAGACCCAGTACTTC. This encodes CASSLDTGTGTGETQYF. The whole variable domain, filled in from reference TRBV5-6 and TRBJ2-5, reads DAGVTQSPTHLIKTRGQQVTLRCSPKSGHDTVSWYQQALGQGPQFIFQYYEEEERQRGNFPDRFSGHQFPNYSSELNVNALLLGDSALYLCASSLDTGTGTGETQYFGPGTRLLVL.

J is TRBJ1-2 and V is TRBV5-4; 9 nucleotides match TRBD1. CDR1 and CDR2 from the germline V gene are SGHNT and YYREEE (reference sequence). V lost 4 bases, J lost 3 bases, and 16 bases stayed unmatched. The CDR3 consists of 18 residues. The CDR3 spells CASSPVGQGSTLYYGYTF. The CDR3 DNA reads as TGTGCCAGCAGCCCCGTGGGACAGGGAAGCACCCTTTACTATGGCTACACCTTC.

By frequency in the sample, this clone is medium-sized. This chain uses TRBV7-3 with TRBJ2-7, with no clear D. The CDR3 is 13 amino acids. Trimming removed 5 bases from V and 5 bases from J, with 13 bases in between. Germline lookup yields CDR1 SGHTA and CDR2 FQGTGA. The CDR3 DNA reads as TGTGCCAGCAGCCTAGGGCCTCAGCACGAGCAGTACTTC. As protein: CASSLGPQHEQYF.

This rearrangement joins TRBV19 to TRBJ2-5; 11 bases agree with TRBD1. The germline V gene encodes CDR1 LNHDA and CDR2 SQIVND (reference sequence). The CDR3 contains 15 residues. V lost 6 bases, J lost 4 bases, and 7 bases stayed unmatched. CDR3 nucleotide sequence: TGTGCCAGTAGAGAGGACAGGGGGCTGATAGAGACCCAGTACTTC. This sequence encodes CASREDRGLIETQYF. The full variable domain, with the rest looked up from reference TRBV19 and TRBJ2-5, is DGGITQSPKYLFRKEGQNVTLSCEQNLNHDAMYWYRQDPGQGLRLIYYSQIVNDFQKGDIAEGYSVSREKKESFPLTVTSAQKNPTAFYLCASREDRGLIETQYFGPGTRLLVL.

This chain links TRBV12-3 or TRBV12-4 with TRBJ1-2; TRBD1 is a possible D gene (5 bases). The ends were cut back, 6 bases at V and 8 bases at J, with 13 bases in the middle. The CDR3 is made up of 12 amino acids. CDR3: CASSLQRQGYTF. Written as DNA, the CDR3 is TGTGCCAGCAGCCTTCAAAGACAGGGCTACACCTTC.

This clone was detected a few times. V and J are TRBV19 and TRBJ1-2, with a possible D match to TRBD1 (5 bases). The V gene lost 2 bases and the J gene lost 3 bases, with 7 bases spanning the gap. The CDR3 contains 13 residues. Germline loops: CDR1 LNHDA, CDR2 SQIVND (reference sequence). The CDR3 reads CASSISRDYGYTF. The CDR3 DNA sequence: TGTGCCAGTAGTATAAGCAGGGACTATGGCTACACCTTC.

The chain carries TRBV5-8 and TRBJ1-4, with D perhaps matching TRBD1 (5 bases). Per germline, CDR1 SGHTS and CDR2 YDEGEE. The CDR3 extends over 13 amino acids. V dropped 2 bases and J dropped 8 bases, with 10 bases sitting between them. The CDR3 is CASSFRQNEKLFF. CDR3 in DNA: TGTGCCAGCAGCTTTAGACAGAACGAAAAACTGTTTTTT.

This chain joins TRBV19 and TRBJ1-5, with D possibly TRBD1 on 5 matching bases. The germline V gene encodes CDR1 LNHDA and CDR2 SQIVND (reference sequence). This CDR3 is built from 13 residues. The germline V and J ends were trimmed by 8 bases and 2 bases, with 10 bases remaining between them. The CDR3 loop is CASRREGNQPQHF. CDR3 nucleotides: TGTGCCAGTCGCAGGGAGGGCAATCAGCCCCAGCATTTT.

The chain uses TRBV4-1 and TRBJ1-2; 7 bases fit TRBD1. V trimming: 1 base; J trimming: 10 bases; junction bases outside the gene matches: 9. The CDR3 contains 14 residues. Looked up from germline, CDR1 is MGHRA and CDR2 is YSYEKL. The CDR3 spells CASSQADRETHYTF. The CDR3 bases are TGCGCCAGCAGCCAAGCAGACAGGGAGACACACTACACCTTC.

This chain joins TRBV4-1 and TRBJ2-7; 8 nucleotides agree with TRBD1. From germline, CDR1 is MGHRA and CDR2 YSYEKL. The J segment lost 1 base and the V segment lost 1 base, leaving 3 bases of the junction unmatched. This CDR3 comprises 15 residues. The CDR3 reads CASSQGDRGSYEQYF. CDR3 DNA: TGCGCCAGCAGCCAAGGCGACAGGGGATCCTACGAGCAGTACTTC.

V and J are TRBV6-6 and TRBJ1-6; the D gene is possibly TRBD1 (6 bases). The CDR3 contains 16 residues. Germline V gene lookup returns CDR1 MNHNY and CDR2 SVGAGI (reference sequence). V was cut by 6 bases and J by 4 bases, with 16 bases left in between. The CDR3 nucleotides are TGTGCCAGCAGCCGATCAACAGGGCCGTATAATTCACCCCTCCACTTT. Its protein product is CASSRSTGPYNSPLHF.

The CDR3 sequence is CASSLSGSRVASGANVLTF. CDR3 coding DNA: TGTGCCAGCAGCTTAAGCGGGAGCAGGGTAGCTTCTGGGGCCAACGTCCTGACTTTC. This chain connects TRBV7-9 to TRBJ2-6; 8 nucleotides agree with TRBD2. The CDR3 totals 19 residues. V was clipped by 2 bases and J by 1 base; unmatched bases: 10. In germline, CDR1 is SEHNR, CDR2 FQNEAQ (reference sequence). Variable domain in full (rest from reference TRBV7-9 and TRBJ2-6): DTGVSQNPRHKITKRGQNVTFRCDPISEHNRLYWYRQTLGQGPEFLTYFQNEAQLEKSRLLSDRFSAERPKGSFSTLEIQRTEQGDSAMYLCASSLSGSRVASGANVLTFGAGSRLTVL.

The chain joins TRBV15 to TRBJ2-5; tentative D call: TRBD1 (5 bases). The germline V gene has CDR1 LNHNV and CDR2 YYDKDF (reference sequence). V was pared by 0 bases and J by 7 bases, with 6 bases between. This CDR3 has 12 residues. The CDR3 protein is CATSRDQGTQYF. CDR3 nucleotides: TGTGCCACCAGCAGAGATCAGGGGACCCAGTACTTC.

CDR3 sequence reads: CASMATGGSYEQYF. CDR3 DNA: TGTGCCAGCATGGCGACAGGGGGTTCCTACGAGCAGTACTTC. The chain joins TRBV2 to TRBJ2-7, with 9 bases fitting TRBD1. The germline V gene has CDR1 SNHLY and CDR2 FYNNEI. This CDR3 has 14 amino acids. The trim removed 7 bases at V and 1 base at J, leaving 5 bases unmatched.

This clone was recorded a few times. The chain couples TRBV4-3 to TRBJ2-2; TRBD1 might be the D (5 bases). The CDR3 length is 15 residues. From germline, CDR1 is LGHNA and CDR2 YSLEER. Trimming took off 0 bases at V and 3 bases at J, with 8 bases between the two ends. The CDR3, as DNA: TGCGCCAGCAGCCAAGAACAGGCCTACACCGGGGAGCTGTTTTTT. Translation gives CASSQEQAYTGELFF.

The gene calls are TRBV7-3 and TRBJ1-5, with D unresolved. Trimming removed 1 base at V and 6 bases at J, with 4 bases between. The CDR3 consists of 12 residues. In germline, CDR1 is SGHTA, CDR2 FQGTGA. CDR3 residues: CASSLRVQPQHF. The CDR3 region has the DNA TGTGCCAGCAGCTTAAGAGTTCAGCCCCAGCATTTT.

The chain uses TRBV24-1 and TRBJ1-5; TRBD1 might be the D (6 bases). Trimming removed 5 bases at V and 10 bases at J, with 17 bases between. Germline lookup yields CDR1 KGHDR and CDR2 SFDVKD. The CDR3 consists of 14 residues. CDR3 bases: TGTGCCACCAGTGCGGGGGCCCCTAGTGTCCCCCAGCATTTT. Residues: CATSAGAPSVPQHF.

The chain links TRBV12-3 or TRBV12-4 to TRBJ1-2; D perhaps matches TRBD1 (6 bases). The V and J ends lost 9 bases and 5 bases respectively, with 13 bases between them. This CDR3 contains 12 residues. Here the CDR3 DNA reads TGTGCCAGTCGACAGGACCTATATGGCTACACCTTC. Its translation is CASRQDLYGYTF.

The CDR3 spells CASSRTGAEETQYF. CDR3 coding DNA: TGTGCCAGTAGTAGAACAGGGGCGGAAGAGACCCAGTACTTC. The V gene is TRBV19, the J gene TRBJ2-5, with TRBD1 matching over 7 bases. Germline V CDR1 and CDR2: LNHDA, SQIVND (reference sequence). The CDR3 consists of 14 residues. Trimming took 4 bases from V and 3 from J; bases not matched to a gene: 5. The full variable domain, rest sourced from reference TRBV19 and TRBJ2-5, is DGGITQSPKYLFRKEGQNVTLSCEQNLNHDAMYWYRQDPGQGLRLIYYSQIVNDFQKGDIAEGYSVSREKKESFPLTVTSAQKNPTAFYLCASSRTGAEETQYFGPGTRLLVL.

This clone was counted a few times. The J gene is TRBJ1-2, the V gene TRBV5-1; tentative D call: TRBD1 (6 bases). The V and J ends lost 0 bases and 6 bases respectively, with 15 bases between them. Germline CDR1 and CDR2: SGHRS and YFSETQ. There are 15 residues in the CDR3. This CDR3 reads CASSLVAGEIDGYTF. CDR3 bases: TGCGCCAGCAGCTTGGTGGCAGGGGAGATTGATGGCTACACCTTC.

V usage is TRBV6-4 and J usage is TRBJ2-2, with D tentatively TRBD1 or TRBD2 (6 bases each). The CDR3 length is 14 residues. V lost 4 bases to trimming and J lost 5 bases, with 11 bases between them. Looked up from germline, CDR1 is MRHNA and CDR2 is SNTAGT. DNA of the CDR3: TGTGCCAGCAGTGCGGAGGGGGGTACCGGGGAGCTGTTTTTT. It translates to CASSAEGGTGELFF.

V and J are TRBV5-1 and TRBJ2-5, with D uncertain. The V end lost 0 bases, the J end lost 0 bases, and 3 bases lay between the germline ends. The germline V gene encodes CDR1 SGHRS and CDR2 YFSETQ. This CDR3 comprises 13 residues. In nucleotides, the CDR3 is TGCGCCAGCAGCTTGGGGAACCAAGAGACCCAGTACTTC. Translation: CASSLGNQETQYF.

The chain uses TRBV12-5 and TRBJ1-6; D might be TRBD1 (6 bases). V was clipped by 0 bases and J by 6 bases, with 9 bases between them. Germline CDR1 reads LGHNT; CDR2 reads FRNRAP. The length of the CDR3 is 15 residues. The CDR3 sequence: CASGLVLQGNSPLHF. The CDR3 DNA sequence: TGTGCTAGTGGTTTGGTACTACAGGGTAATTCACCCCTCCACTTT.

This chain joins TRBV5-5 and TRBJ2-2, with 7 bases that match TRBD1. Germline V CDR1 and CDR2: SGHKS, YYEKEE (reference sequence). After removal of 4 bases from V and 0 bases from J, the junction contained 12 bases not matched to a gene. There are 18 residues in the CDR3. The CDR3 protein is CASSPKPTGATNTGELFF. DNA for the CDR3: TGTGCCAGCAGCCCTAAGCCTACAGGGGCCACGAACACCGGGGAGCTGTTTTTT.

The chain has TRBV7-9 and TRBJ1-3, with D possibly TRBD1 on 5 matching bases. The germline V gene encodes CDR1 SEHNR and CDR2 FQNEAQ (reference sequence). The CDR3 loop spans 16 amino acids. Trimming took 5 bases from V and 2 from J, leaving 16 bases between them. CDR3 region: CASSRRGGEAGNTIYF. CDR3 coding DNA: TGTGCCAGCAGCCGCCGGGGGGGAGAGGCTGGAAACACCATATATTTT.

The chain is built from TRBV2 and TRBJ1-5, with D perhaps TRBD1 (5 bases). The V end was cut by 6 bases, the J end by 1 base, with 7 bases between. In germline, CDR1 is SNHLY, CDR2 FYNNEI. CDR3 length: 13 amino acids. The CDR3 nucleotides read TGTGCCAGCAGCGGGGACAGCAATCAGCCCCAGCATTTT. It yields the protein CASSGDSNQPQHF.